This T cell receptor beta chain was captured by sequencing in a study of cytomegalovirus exposure and HLA in healthy donors. The study ran its PCR with 60 Vbeta and 13 Jbeta primers. This table comes from immunoSEQ multiplex PCR, and its TCRdb copy is limited to in-frame clones, with some not included. The data show roughly 180,000 clones, with about four fifths seen just once and about 1% held by the top ten. Though nominally healthy at sampling, donors likely had unrecorded immune exposures. The TCR was taken from a man aged 30-40 years in good health and CMV-seronegative. The sequencing input was PBMCs.

In DNA form, the CDR3 reads TGTGCCAGCAGTCGACTGCTTTACGAGCAGTACTTC. It codes for CASSRLLYEQYF. V usage is TRBV5-6 and J usage is TRBJ2-7; D call uncertain. This CDR3 is built from 12 residues. Trimming took 5 bases from V and 4 from J, leaving 10 bases between them. Germline loops: CDR1 SGHDT, CDR2 YYEEEE.